The 17 T cell receptor beta chains below all came from one sample that was sequenced in a study of cytomegalovirus exposure and HLA in healthy donors. PCR primers comprised 60 Vbeta and 13 Jbeta primers. The method was immunoSEQ multiplex PCR; TCRdb's version includes in-frame clones alone and lacks a portion of them. The sample records 150,000 to 170,000 clones, under 80% being singletons. The sequencing sample was made of PBMCs. These receptor sequences come from a man younger than 40 in good health and CMV-seronegative.

In the case of this clone: An end of the junction does not agree with germline; a read error may underlie this. This CDR3 reads CTSSHSKTATNEKLFF. The CDR3 nucleotides read TGCACCAGCAGCCATTCGAAGACAGCAACTAATGAAAAACTGTTTTTT. The chain has TRBV4-3 and TRBJ1-4, with TRBD1 as a possible D gene (5 bases). CDR3 length: 16 residues. CDR1 and CDR2 from the germline V gene are LGHNA and YSLEER.

The genes are TRBV7-2 and TRBJ1-6; D possibly corresponds to TRBD1 (5 bases). V shed 1 base and J shed 0 bases, with 13 bases lying between them. This CDR3 is 18 amino acids long. Germline loops: CDR1 SGHTA, CDR2 FQGNSA. The CDR3 here is CASSLGGGTSSYNSPLHF. CDR3 in DNA: TGTGCCAGCAGCTTAGGGGGCGGCACCAGCTCCTATAATTCACCCCTCCACTTT.

This clone was seen once. This rearrangement joins TRBV10-3 to TRBJ2-1; 8 bases agree with TRBD2. J was trimmed by 8 bases and V by 3 bases; bases with no gene match: 6. Germline V gene data show CDR1 as ENHRY and CDR2 as SYGVKD. The CDR3 is made up of 14 amino acids. CDR3 DNA: TGTGCCATCAGTGACGGCGGGGGGTTAGATGAGCAGTTCTTC. This translates into CAISDGGGLDEQFF.

As DNA, the CDR3 is TGTGCCATCAGTGATACCGGGGGGGGTCGCTACGAGCAGTACTTC. Protein product: CAISDTGGGRYEQYF. This sequence joins TRBV10-3 and TRBJ2-7, with TRBD2 matching 8 bases. The CDR3 has 15 residues. The J segment lost 3 bases and the V segment lost 3 bases, leaving 7 bases of the junction unmatched. The germline V gene has CDR1 ENHRY and CDR2 SYGVKD.

Notes on this clone: Different DNA sequences within this sample yield the same CDR3. This chain links TRBV19 with TRBJ2-7; no firm D call. Trimming took off 0 bases at V and 2 bases at J, with 8 bases between the two ends. The CDR3 has 14 amino acids. In germline, CDR1 is LNHDA, CDR2 SQIVND (reference sequence). CDR3 nucleotide sequence: TGTGCCAGTAGTATAGAAGGCGGTGCCTACGAGCAGTACTTC. Protein: CASSIEGGAYEQYF.

The gene calls are TRBV5-1 and TRBJ2-3; D is unclear. Germline assignment: CDR1 SGHRS and CDR2 YFSETQ. V dropped 0 bases and J dropped 2 bases, with 7 bases sitting between them. CDR3 length: 14 residues. The CDR3 coding sequence is TGCGCCAGCAGCTTGGCTGACTTCACAGATACGCAGTATTTT. Translating it yields CASSLADFTDTQYF.

This rearrangement joins TRBV28 to TRBJ2-5, with TRBD2 identical over 7 bases. V was pared by 7 bases and J by 4 bases, with 9 bases of the junction left unmatched. The CDR3 totals 14 residues. Germline CDR1 reads MDHEN; CDR2 reads SYDVKM. CDR3 coding DNA: TGTGCCAGCAACTCGGGGGGACCCCTAGAGACCCAGTACTTC. It codes for CASNSGGPLETQYF.

This clone was counted once. At one of its ends the junction is not consistent with the germline gene, which may arise from a read error. This rearrangement joins TRBV5-1 to TRBJ1-2; D is perhaps TRBD1 (5 bases). CDR1 and CDR2 from the germline V gene are SGHRS and YFSETQ. CDR3 length: 15 amino acids. The CDR3 DNA is TGCGCCAGCAGCTTGAGTGGACAACCTAACTATGGCTACCCCTTC. It yields the protein CASSLSGQPNYGYPF. Filled out from reference TRBV5-1 and TRBJ1-2, the complete variable domain reads KAGVTQTPRYLIKTRGQQVTLSCSPISGHRSVSWYQQTPGQGLQFLFEYFSETQRNKGNFPGRFSGRQFSNSRSEMNVSTLELGDSALYLCASSLSGQPNYGYPFGSGTRLTVV.

The V and J genes are TRBV1 and TRBJ2-3; the table's D call of TRBD2 was not tested on the DNA. TRBV1 is classified as a pseudogene. This CDR3 region has 13 residues. CDR3 nucleotide sequence: TGCACCAGCAATTTAGCGAGCACAGATACGCAGTATTTT. Amino acid sequence: CTSNLASTDTQYF.

This clone occurred once. V gene TRBV19 combines with J gene TRBJ1-1; D gene ambiguous. The CDR3 length is 16 residues. V was trimmed by 4 bases and J by 3 bases, leaving 18 bases between them. Germline CDR1 is LNHDA and CDR2 is SQIVND (reference sequence). The CDR3 loop is CASSTDSRDTDTEAFF. CDR3 DNA: TGTGCCAGTAGTACTGACTCCCGGGATACGGACACTGAAGCTTTCTTT.

This rearrangement joins TRBV27 to TRBJ2-2, with unresolved D. Germline CDR1 is MNHEY and CDR2 is SMNVEV (reference sequence). The CDR3 is 13 amino acids. V lost 5 bases, J lost 2 bases, and 6 bases lay in between. The CDR3 DNA follows: TGTGCCAGCAGTCCCCCAAACACCGGGGAGCTGTTTTTT. This gives the protein CASSPPNTGELFF.

The chain uses TRBV19 and TRBJ2-5, with 8 bases aligning to TRBD1. The DNA end favors TRBJ2-7, so the J call may be wrong. The germline V gene encodes CDR1 LNHDA and CDR2 SQIVND (reference sequence). This CDR3 spans 15 amino acids. The CDR3 is CASSARDRISYEQYF. CDR3 nucleotide sequence: TGTGCCAGTAGTGCCCGGGACAGGATCTCCTACGAGCAGTACTTC.

A few counts support this clone. The chain joins TRBV30 to TRBJ2-3; tentative D call: TRBD2 (6 bases). V gave up 4 bases and J gave up 4 bases, with 18 bases separating them. In germline, CDR1 is GTSNPN, CDR2 SVGIG (reference sequence). This CDR3 spans 15 amino acids. This chain's CDR3 is CAWTVRGSTPDTQYF. The CDR3 region has the DNA TGTGCCTGGACGGTTCGGGGGAGTACTCCAGATACGCAGTATTTT.

As regards this clone: Other DNA sequences of this sample code for an identical CDR3. The chain combines TRBV7-3 with TRBJ2-5; D call uncertain. V dropped 4 bases and J dropped 2 bases, with 8 bases sitting between them. Germline loops: CDR1 SGHTA, CDR2 FQGTGA. The CDR3 is 13 amino acids. CDR3 sequence: CASSSAGQETQYF. CDR3 DNA: TGTGCCAGCAGCTCTGCAGGACAAGAGACCCAGTACTTC.

The chain combines TRBV12-5 with TRBJ2-3; D remains ambiguous. The CDR3 consists of 11 residues. Trimming cost V 4 bases and J 6 bases, with 5 bases left between them. CDR1 is LGHNT, CDR2 FRNRAP, per germline. The CDR3 loop reads CASGSSDTQYF. Written as DNA, the CDR3 is TGTGCTAGTGGTTCTAGTGATACGCAGTATTTT.

The count of this clone is one. The J gene is TRBJ2-1, the V gene TRBV7-9; weak D call: TRBD1 (7 bases). V gave up 1 base and J gave up 5 bases, with 12 bases separating them. The length of the CDR3 is 15 residues. CDR1 is SEHNR, CDR2 FQNEAQ, per germline (reference sequence). CDR3 sequence: CASSLGAGQHNEQFF. The CDR3 coding sequence is TGTGCCAGCAGCTTAGGTGCGGGACAGCACAATGAGCAGTTCTTC.

The chain joins TRBV10-3 to TRBJ2-5; D is perhaps TRBD1 (6 bases). The germline V and J ends were trimmed by 4 bases and 7 bases, with 10 bases remaining between them. CDR3 length: 12 residues. CDR1 and CDR2 from the germline V gene are ENHRY and SYGVKD. CDR3 residues: CAISGDIGTQYF. In nucleotides, the CDR3 is TGTGCCATCAGTGGGGACATCGGGACCCAGTACTTC.